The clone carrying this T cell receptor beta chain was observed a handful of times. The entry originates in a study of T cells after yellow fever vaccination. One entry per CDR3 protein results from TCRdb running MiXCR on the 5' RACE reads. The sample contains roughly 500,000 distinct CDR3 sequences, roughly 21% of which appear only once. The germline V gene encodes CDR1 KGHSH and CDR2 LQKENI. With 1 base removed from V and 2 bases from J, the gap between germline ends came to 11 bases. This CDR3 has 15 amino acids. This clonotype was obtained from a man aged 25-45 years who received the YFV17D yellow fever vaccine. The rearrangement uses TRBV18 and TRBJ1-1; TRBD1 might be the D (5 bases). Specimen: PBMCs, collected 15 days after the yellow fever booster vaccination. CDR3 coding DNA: TGTGCCAGCTCACCACGGGGCAGCTCAAACACTGAAGCTTTCTTT. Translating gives CASSPRGSSNTEAFF.